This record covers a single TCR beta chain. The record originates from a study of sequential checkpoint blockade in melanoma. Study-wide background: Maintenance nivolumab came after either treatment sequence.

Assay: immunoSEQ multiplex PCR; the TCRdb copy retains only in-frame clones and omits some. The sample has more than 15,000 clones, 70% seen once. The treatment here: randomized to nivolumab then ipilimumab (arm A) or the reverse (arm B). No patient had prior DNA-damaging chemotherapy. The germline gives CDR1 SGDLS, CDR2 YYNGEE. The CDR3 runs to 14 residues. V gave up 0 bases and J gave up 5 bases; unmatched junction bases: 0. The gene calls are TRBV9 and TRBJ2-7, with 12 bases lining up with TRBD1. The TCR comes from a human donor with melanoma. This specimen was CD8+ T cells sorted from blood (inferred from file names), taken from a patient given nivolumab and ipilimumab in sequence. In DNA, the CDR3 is TGTGCCAGCAGCGTAGGGGACAGGGGGCACGAGCAGTACTTC. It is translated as CASSVGDRGHEQYF. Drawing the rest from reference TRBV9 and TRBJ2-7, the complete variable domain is DSGVTQTPKHLITATGQRVTLRCSPRSGDLSVYWYQQSLDQGLQFLIQYYNGEERAKGNILERFSAQQFPDLHSELNLSSLELGDSALYFCASSVGDRGHEQYFGPGTRLTVT.